These 28 T cell receptor beta chains share one sample of origin, sequenced in a study of T cell responses to AZD1222 COVID-19 vaccine (dated by TCRdb to the early 2020s). The library came from the immunoSEQ multiplex PCR assay. This is the immuneACCESS table as TCRdb keeps it, with only in-frame sequences that have V and J called. A part of the clones is gone; compared with another copy, unresolved V genes explain less than half, and the rest is unexplained. The sample yields over 120,000 clones; approximately 90% were counted once. Jointly, the top ten make up around 1.9% of the sample. This specimen's time point label, per the study, means: baseline before first vaccination. The sequencing used peripheral blood, collected on day 0 of AZD1222 vaccination. Receptors originate from an adult in good health.

This sequence joins TRBV14 and TRBJ1-1, with D perhaps matching TRBD1 (5 bases). CDR1 SGHDN and CDR2 FVKESK come from the germline V gene. The CDR3 contains 14 residues. V shed 2 bases and J shed 0 bases, with 7 bases lying between them. CDR3 nucleotide sequence: TGTGCCAGCAGCCAATCAGGGATGAACACTGAAGCTTTCTTT. As protein: CASSQSGMNTEAFF. The variable domain in full, with the rest retrieved from reference TRBV14 and TRBJ1-1, is EAGVTQFPSHSVIEKGQTVTLRCDPISGHDNLYWYRRVMGKEIKFLLHFVKESKQDESGMPNNRFLAERTGGTYSTLKVQPAELEDSGVYFCASSQSGMNTEAFFGQGTRLTVV.

The V call is TRBV7-2, the J call TRBJ1-3, with D hard to call. The V and J ends lost 4 bases and 1 base respectively, with 8 bases between them. Germline values: CDR1 SGHTA, CDR2 FQGNSA. This CDR3 has 14 residues. This chain's CDR3 is CASSSTRSGNTIYF. DNA of the CDR3: TGTGCCAGCAGCTCGACCCGATCTGGAAACACCATATATTTT.

The CDR3, as DNA: TGTGCCAGCAGTGAATTATCCGGGGCGAACACTGAAGCTTTCTTT. This codes for CASSELSGANTEAFF. The chain uses TRBV25-1 and TRBJ1-1; TRBD1 might be the D (5 bases). CDR3 length: 15 amino acids. The germline V and J ends were trimmed by 1 base and 1 base, with 10 bases remaining between them. In germline, CDR1 is MGHDK, CDR2 SYGVNS.

The V gene is TRBV27, the J gene TRBJ2-5; 14 bases align to TRBD2. CDR3 size: 15 residues. The V gene end was trimmed by 7 bases and the J gene end by 5 bases; junction bases not matched to a gene: 6. The germline V gene has CDR1 MNHEY and CDR2 SMNVEV (reference sequence). The CDR3 sequence is CASTRLAGGRETQYF. The CDR3 region has the DNA TGTGCCAGCACCCGACTAGCGGGAGGGCGGGAGACCCAGTACTTC.

Of note for this clone: A read error may produce the germline difference seen at one junction end. The gene calls are TRBV7-7 and TRBJ2-5; TRBD1 matches 10 bases. Germline CDR1 SSHAT, CDR2 FNYEAQ (reference sequence). This CDR3 spans 13 amino acids. The CDR3 bases are TGTGCTAGCAGCCGGACAGGGGGAGAGACCCAGTACTTC. This translates into CASSRTGGETQYF.

V gene TRBV7-2 combines with J gene TRBJ2-1; D uncertain. Deletions cut 1 base from V and 1 base from J, with 8 bases between. This CDR3 is built from 15 residues. Per the germline V gene, CDR1 is SGHTA and CDR2 is FQGNSA. The CDR3 region has the DNA TGTGCCAGCAGCTTAGAGCAAGGTTCCTACAATGAGCAGTTCTTC. It yields the protein CASSLEQGSYNEQFF.

This chain connects TRBV5-6 to TRBJ1-1; D gene unclear. V lost 8 bases to trimming and J lost 0 bases, with 11 bases between them. Germline V CDR1 and CDR2: SGHDT, YYEEEE. The CDR3 extends over 13 amino acids. The CDR3 coding sequence is TGTGCCAGTAACCGGGATATGAACACTGAAGCTTTCTTT. Translation gives CASNRDMNTEAFF.

J is TRBJ2-1 and V is TRBV5-1; the match to TRBD1 covers 8 bases. This CDR3 is 15 amino acids long. CDR1 and CDR2 (germline): SGHRS, YFSETQ. Trimming removed 0 bases from V and 5 bases from J; junction bases left unmatched: 4. The CDR3 bases are TGCGCCAGCAGCTTGGGGCAGGGGGCGAACAATGAGCAGTTCTTC. This encodes CASSLGQGANNEQFF.

The CDR3 coding sequence is TGTGCCAGCAGCCAAGAGGTTACCTTCTCAGGGCAACCAAACTACGAGCAGTACTTC. Translated: CASSQEVTFSGQPNYEQYF. This chain uses TRBV14 with TRBJ2-7; a weak D match, TRBD1 (5 bases). This CDR3 spans 19 amino acids. V lost 0 bases and J lost 3, with 24 bases in between. Germline CDR1 and CDR2: SGHDN and FVKESK.

This clone was recorded a few times. The chain links TRBV4-3 to TRBJ1-5; D is unclear. Germline lookup yields CDR1 LGHNA and CDR2 YSLEER. This CDR3 spans 14 amino acids. V was shortened by 0 bases and J by 3 bases, with 6 bases between the two germline ends. This chain's CDR3 is CASSQDRNNQPQHF. CDR3 DNA: TGCGCCAGCAGCCAAGATAGGAACAATCAGCCCCAGCATTTT.

V usage is TRBV7-2 and J usage is TRBJ2-6; D ambiguous. Trimming cost V 6 bases and J 1 base, with 13 bases left between them. The CDR3 is 16 residues long. The germline V gene encodes CDR1 SGHTA and CDR2 FQGNSA. The CDR3 reads CASRQNSGSGANVLTF. The CDR3 DNA reads TGTGCCAGCAGACAAAATTCCGGGTCTGGGGCCAACGTCCTGACTTTC.

J is TRBJ2-7 and V is TRBV6-5, with D perhaps given as TRBD1 or TRBD2 (6 bases each). V lost 2 bases and J 4 bases, leaving 12 bases between the germline ends. The CDR3 is 14 amino acids. The germline CDR1 and CDR2 sequences are MNHEY and SVGAGI. The CDR3 region has the DNA TGTGCCAGCAGTTACGAGGGGGGTAGGTACGAGCAGTACTTC. Its protein is CASSYEGGRYEQYF.

The chain carries TRBV5-1 and TRBJ1-3, with D perhaps TRBD1 (5 bases). The CDR3 sequence is 14 residues long. Trimming shortened V by 4 bases and J by 7 bases, and 15 bases separated the two germline ends. The germline V gene has CDR1 SGHRS and CDR2 YFSETQ. CDR3: CASSTGTGANTIYF. The CDR3 DNA sequence: TGCGCCAGCAGCACCGGGACCGGTGCTAACACCATATATTTT.

The chain recombines TRBV7-2 with TRBJ1-2; TRBD1 agrees at 7 bases. The CDR3 runs 14 residues. The V and J ends lost 1 base and 8 bases, in that order; junction bases with no gene match: 7. Germline-derived CDR1 and CDR2 are SGHTA and FQGNSA. The chain's CDR3 is CASSLEGAVGGYTF. The CDR3 DNA is TGTGCCAGCAGCTTAGAGGGGGCGGTAGGAGGCTACACCTTC.

The V call is TRBV7-7, the J call TRBJ2-2; weak D call: TRBD1 (6 bases). The CDR3 totals 11 residues. Germline V CDR1 and CDR2: SSHAT, FNYEAQ (reference sequence). CDR3: CALGATGELFF. As DNA, the CDR3 is TGTGCTCTGGGGGCCACCGGGGAGCTGTTTTTT.

V is TRBV5-1 and J is TRBJ1-3; 7 bases are shared with TRBD1. V lost 3 bases and J lost 0; bases outside the gene matches: 3. The CDR3 contains 15 residues. The V gene's germline CDR1 is SGHRS and CDR2 YFSETQ. Here the CDR3 reads CASSSTGVSGNTIYF. The CDR3 DNA sequence: TGCGCCAGCAGCTCCACAGGGGTCTCTGGAAACACCATATATTTT.

V is TRBV5-6 and J is TRBJ1-5, with TRBD1 identical over 10 bases. CDR1 SGHDT and CDR2 YYEEEE come from the germline V gene. V was clipped by 2 bases and J by 6 bases; unmatched bases: 2. The CDR3 runs 14 residues. As DNA, the CDR3 is TGTGCCAGCAGCTTCGGGACAGGGGTTCAGCCCCAGCATTTT. It codes for CASSFGTGVQPQHF.

V gene TRBV28 combines with J gene TRBJ2-3; weak D call: TRBD1 (5 bases). Deletions cut 3 bases from V and 6 bases from J, with 10 bases between. Germline V gives CDR1 MDHEN, CDR2 SYDVKM. This CDR3 is built from 13 residues. The CDR3 protein is CASSLVRVDTQYF. The CDR3 DNA sequence: TGTGCCAGCAGTTTGGTCAGGGTTGATACGCAGTATTTT.

This rearrangement joins TRBV12-3 or TRBV12-4 to TRBJ1-5; D is uncertain. V was cut by 8 bases and J by 4 bases, with 12 bases left in between. The CDR3 length is 13 residues. The CDR3, as DNA: TGTGCCAGCGACTTCCATGGGAATCAGCCCCAGCATTTT. Amino acids: CASDFHGNQPQHF.

This sequence joins TRBV4-3 and TRBJ1-2; D is undetermined. This CDR3 spans 13 amino acids. Germline loops: CDR1 LGHNA, CDR2 YSLEER. Trimming shortened V by 0 bases and J by 8 bases, and 10 bases separated the two germline ends. DNA for the CDR3: TGCGCCAGCAGCCAAGACCATCTTCAAGGCTACACCTTC. The encoded protein is CASSQDHLQGYTF.

This chain links TRBV15 with TRBJ1-3; D is ambiguous. The germline CDR1 and CDR2 sequences are LNHNV and YYDKDF (reference sequence). The CDR3 is 14 amino acids. V was trimmed by 3 bases and J by 2 bases, leaving 8 bases between them. The CDR3 loop is CATSRSRTGNTIYF. The CDR3 DNA reads as TGTGCCACCAGCAGGTCGAGGACTGGAAACACCATATATTTT.

The J gene is TRBJ1-4, the V gene TRBV7-9; D ambiguous. The germline gives CDR1 SEHNR, CDR2 FQNEAQ (reference sequence). The V end was cut by 5 bases, the J end by 7 bases, with 17 bases between. This CDR3 contains 15 residues. This CDR3 is CASSLKADSVEKLFF. The CDR3 nucleotides are TGTGCCAGCAGCCTAAAGGCTGACTCGGTTGAAAAACTGTTTTTT.

The table lists this clone with a few counts. The V call is TRBV2, the J call TRBJ1-5; no reliable D call. There are 15 residues in the CDR3. The V end was cut by 2 bases, the J end by 4 bases, with 12 bases between. Germline CDR1 reads SNHLY; CDR2 reads FYNNEI. The CDR3 here is CASSELRTGNQPQHF. The CDR3 region has the DNA TGTGCCAGCAGTGAACTCAGGACCGGTAATCAGCCCCAGCATTTT.

The V and J genes are TRBV19 and TRBJ1-6; D is ambiguous. V gave up 5 bases and J gave up 4 bases, with 12 bases separating them. This CDR3 region has 15 residues. Germline lookup yields CDR1 LNHDA and CDR2 SQIVND (reference sequence). Here the CDR3 reads CASSRSGQYNSPLHF. CDR3 nucleotides: TGTGCCAGTAGTCGATCTGGGCAGTATAATTCACCCCTCCACTTT.

The DNA of the CDR3 is TGTGCCATCAGTGATTCTCGACAAACCGGGGAGCTGTTTTTT. This encodes CAISDSRQTGELFF. The chain carries TRBV10-3 and TRBJ2-2, with D hard to call. Germline V CDR1 and CDR2: ENHRY, SYGVKD. The CDR3 is 14 amino acids. Trimming left V 3 bases short and J 5 bases short, with 10 bases between.

This sequence joins TRBV29-1 and TRBJ1-2; the match to TRBD1 covers 8 bases. Germline trimming cut 7 bases from V and 6 bases from J; bases unmatched to any gene: 16. Looked up from germline, CDR1 is SQVTM and CDR2 is ANQGSEA. This CDR3 has 15 residues. CDR3 region: CSAGTGGTGGDGYTF. CDR3 nucleotides: TGCAGCGCTGGGACGGGTGGGACAGGCGGAGATGGCTACACCTTC.

A remark on this clone: The same CDR3 can be traced to other DNA sequences in this sample. V usage is TRBV7-9 and J usage is TRBJ1-6; D gene uncertain. V lost 5 bases to trimming and J lost 6 bases, with 5 bases between them. The CDR3 has 12 residues. In germline, CDR1 is SEHNR, CDR2 FQNEAQ (reference sequence). CDR3 coding DNA: TGTGCCAGCAGCACTGGTAATTCACCCCTCCACTTT. Its protein is CASSTGNSPLHF.

This chain links TRBV20-1 with TRBJ1-1; no clear D gene. The length of the CDR3 is 15 residues. V was clipped by 3 bases and J by 0 bases, with 14 bases between them. Per germline, CDR1 DFQATT and CDR2 SNEGSKA (reference sequence). CDR3 in DNA: TGCAGTGCTAGTGCGGGCCTGGTCATGAACACTGAAGCTTTCTTT. This codes for CSASAGLVMNTEAFF.